The 15 T cell receptor beta chains listed next were all sequenced from one sample in a study of blood T cell repertoires in COVID-19. Clones were read by immunoSEQ multiplex PCR, and TCRdb kept only the in-frame ones, dropping some. The sample has about 87,000 clones, around 81% seen once. The sample taken for sequencing was peripheral blood. The receptors shown here come from a woman in her sixties or seventies with acute or convalescent COVID-19.

The genes are TRBV29-1 and TRBJ1-1, with unresolved D. Germline V gene data show CDR1 as SQVTM and CDR2 as ANQGSEA. CDR3 length equals 13 residues. V lost 6 bases and J lost 1, with 12 bases in between. CDR3 in DNA: TGCAGCGTGGGTGACAACTCGAACACTGAAGCTTTCTTT. Protein product: CSVGDNSNTEAFF.

In this sample, this clone turned up once. CDR3: CASSLVLGQINYGYTF. In DNA, the CDR3 is TGCGCCAGCAGCTTGGTCCTAGGACAGATCAACTATGGCTACACCTTC. V usage is TRBV5-1 and J usage is TRBJ1-2, with TRBD1 as a possible D gene (6 bases). CDR3 size: 16 residues. Per the germline V gene, CDR1 is SGHRS and CDR2 is YFSETQ. V shed 0 bases and J shed 2 bases, with 14 bases lying between them.

The chain joins TRBV6-1 to TRBJ1-5; no clear D gene. The CDR3 has 16 amino acids. Germline lookup yields CDR1 MNHNS and CDR2 SASEGT. Trimming stripped 4 bases from V and 0 bases from J, with 13 bases between. The CDR3 coding sequence is TGTGCCAGCAGTGTAGCAGTTGTAGCTAGCAATCAGCCCCAGCATTTT. This encodes CASSVAVVASNQPQHF.

The chain has TRBV18 and TRBJ1-5; tentatively, D is TRBD1 (6 bases). Germline loops: CDR1 KGHSH, CDR2 LQKENI. This CDR3 is built from 14 residues. V was shortened by 6 bases and J by 3 bases, with 12 bases between the two germline ends. The CDR3 coding sequence is TGTGCCAGCTCGGCGTCAGGGGACAATCAGCCCCAGCATTTT. Translating it yields CASSASGDNQPQHF.

The V gene is TRBV7-3, the J gene TRBJ1-6; maybe TRBD1 (5 bases). This CDR3 region has 13 residues. Germline loops: CDR1 SGHTA, CDR2 FQGTGA. The ends were cut back, 5 bases at V and 11 bases at J, with 13 bases in the middle. CDR3 residues: CASSRQQEAPLHF. In nucleotides, the CDR3 is TGTGCCAGCAGCCGTCAACAGGAAGCACCCCTCCACTTT.

This clone occurred a few times. The J gene is TRBJ1-2, the V gene TRBV5-1, with D uncertain. V gave up 3 bases and J gave up 7 bases, with 13 bases separating them. Germline V gene sequence: CDR1 SGHRS, CDR2 YFSETQ. The CDR3 has 13 residues. For the CDR3, the DNA is TGCGCCAGCAGCTCGGAACAGTTTGCTGGCTACACCTTC. This gives the protein CASSSEQFAGYTF.

The chain recombines TRBV24-1 with TRBJ1-5; D unresolved. Germline CDR1 reads KGHDR; CDR2 reads SFDVKD. V lost 4 bases, J lost 4 bases, and 10 bases lay in between. The CDR3 contains 14 residues. This chain's CDR3 is CATSEPGRNQPQHF. The CDR3 DNA reads as TGTGCCACCAGTGAGCCGGGTAGAAATCAGCCCCAGCATTTT.

The table lists this clone with a count of one. This chain joins TRBV11-3 and TRBJ2-3, with 12 bases lining up with TRBD1. The CDR3 length is 16 residues. Per germline, CDR1 SGHNT and CDR2 YENEEA. V was pared by 4 bases and J by 2 bases, with 4 bases of the junction left unmatched. CDR3 protein: CASSSGTGGSTDTQYF. The CDR3 nucleotides read TGTGCCAGCAGCTCAGGGACAGGGGGCTCCACAGATACGCAGTATTTT.

The V and J genes are TRBV18 and TRBJ1-6; D is unresolved. V was trimmed by 2 bases and J by 1 base, leaving 9 bases between them. Germline V gene lookup returns CDR1 KGHSH and CDR2 LQKENI. The CDR3 length is 16 residues. The CDR3 DNA reads TGTGCCAGCTCACCAGGGCCGGGGTCCTATAATTCACCCCTCCACTTT. Protein product: CASSPGPGSYNSPLHF.

The V gene is TRBV15, the J gene TRBJ2-5; D unclear. The CDR3 extends over 13 amino acids. Germline CDR1 is LNHNV and CDR2 is YYDKDF (reference sequence). With 0 bases removed from V and 5 bases from J, the gap between germline ends came to 7 bases. The CDR3: CATSRDRAETQYF. CDR3 in DNA: TGTGCCACCAGCAGAGACAGAGCGGAGACCCAGTACTTC.

J is TRBJ2-7 and V is TRBV11-3; perhaps TRBD1 as D (5 bases). Deletions cut 1 base from V and 6 bases from J, with 10 bases between. The CDR3 is made up of 13 amino acids. The germline V gene encodes CDR1 SGHNT and CDR2 YENEEA. CDR3 coding DNA: TGTGCCAGCAGCTTAGGAGACCAGGGCGAGCAGTACTTC. Amino acids: CASSLGDQGEQYF.

This clone was found once. The V and J genes are TRBV29-1 and TRBJ1-1, with D perhaps TRBD1 (5 bases). V shed 4 bases and J shed 4 bases, with 13 bases lying between them. CDR3 length: 13 amino acids. CDR1 and CDR2 (germline): SQVTM, ANQGSEA. The CDR3 DNA reads TGCAGCGTTGTGGGGCTGCTCTTCACTGAAGCTTTCTTT. Residues: CSVVGLLFTEAFF.

The V call is TRBV5-1, the J call TRBJ1-1; 9 bases line up with TRBD1. Germline V gene sequence: CDR1 SGHRS, CDR2 YFSETQ. The CDR3 is 16 amino acids. The trim removed 2 bases at V and 7 bases at J, leaving 12 bases unmatched. The CDR3 protein is CASSFGGGTGYNEAFF. Written as DNA, the CDR3 is TGCGCCAGCAGCTTTGGGGGTGGGACAGGGTATAATGAAGCTTTCTTT.

The chain employs TRBV29-1 and TRBJ2-7; 8 bases agree with TRBD1. Trimming at V came to 5 bases and at J to 1 base, leaving 7 bases not matched to a gene. Germline-derived CDR1 and CDR2 are SQVTM and ANQGSEA. CDR3 length: 14 amino acids. CDR3 DNA sequence: TGCAGCGTTTCCGGGGACAGGTCTTCCTACGAGCAGTACTTC. Translating it yields CSVSGDRSSYEQYF.

V and J are TRBV5-1 and TRBJ1-2; 7 bases agree with TRBD1. The length of the CDR3 is 14 residues. Germline CDR1 and CDR2: SGHRS and YFSETQ. V shed 4 bases and J 2 bases; nucleotides not matched to a gene: 5. CDR3 DNA sequence: TGCGCCAGCAGCCCCGGGACAGACAACTATGGCTACACCTTC. Its protein is CASSPGTDNYGYTF.